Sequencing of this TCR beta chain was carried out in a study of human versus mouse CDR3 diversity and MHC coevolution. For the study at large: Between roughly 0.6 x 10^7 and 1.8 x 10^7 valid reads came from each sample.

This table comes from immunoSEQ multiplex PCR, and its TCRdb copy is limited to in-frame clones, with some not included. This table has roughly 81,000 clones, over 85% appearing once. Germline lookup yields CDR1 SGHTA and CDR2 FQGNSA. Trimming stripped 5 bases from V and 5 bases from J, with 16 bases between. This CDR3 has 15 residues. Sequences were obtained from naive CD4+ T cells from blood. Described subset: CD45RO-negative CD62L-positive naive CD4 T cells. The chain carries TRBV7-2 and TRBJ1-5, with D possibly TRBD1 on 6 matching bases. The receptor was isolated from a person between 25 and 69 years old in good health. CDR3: CASSPNRDNHQPQHF. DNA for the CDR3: TGTGCCAGCAGCCCCAACCGGGACAACCATCAGCCCCAGCATTTT.